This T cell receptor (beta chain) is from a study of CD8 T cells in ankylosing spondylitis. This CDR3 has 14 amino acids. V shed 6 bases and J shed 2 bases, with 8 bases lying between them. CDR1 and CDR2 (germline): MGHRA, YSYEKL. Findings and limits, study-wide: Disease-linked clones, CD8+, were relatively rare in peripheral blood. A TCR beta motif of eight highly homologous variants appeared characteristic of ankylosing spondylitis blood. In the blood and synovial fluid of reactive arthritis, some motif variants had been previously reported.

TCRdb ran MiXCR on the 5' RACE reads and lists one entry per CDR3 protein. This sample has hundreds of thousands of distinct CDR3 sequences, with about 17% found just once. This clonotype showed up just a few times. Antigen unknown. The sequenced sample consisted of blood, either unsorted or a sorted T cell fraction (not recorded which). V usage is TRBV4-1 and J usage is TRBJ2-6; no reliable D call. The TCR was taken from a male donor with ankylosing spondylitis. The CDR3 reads CASRVSPGANVLTF. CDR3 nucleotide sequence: TGCGCCAGCAGGGTTAGTCCTGGGGCCAACGTCCTGACTTTC.